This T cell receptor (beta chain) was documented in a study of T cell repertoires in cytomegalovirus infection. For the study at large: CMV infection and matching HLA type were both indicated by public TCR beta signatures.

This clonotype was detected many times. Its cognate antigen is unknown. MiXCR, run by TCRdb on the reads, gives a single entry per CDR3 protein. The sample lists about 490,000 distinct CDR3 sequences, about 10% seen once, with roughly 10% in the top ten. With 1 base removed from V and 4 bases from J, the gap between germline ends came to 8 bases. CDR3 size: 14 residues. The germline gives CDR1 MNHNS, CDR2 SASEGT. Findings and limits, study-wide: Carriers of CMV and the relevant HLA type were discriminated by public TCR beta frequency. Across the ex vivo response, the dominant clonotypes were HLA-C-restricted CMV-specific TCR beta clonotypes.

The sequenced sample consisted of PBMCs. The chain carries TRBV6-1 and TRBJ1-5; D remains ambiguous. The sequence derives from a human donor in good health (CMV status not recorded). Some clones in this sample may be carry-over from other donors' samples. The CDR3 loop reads CASSEGSWNQPQHF. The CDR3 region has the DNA TGTGCCAGCAGTGAAGGCAGTTGGAATCAGCCCCAGCATTTT.